This T cell receptor (beta chain) is from a study of shared clonotypes between healthy human individuals. This clone was recorded only once. Repertoires were generated with immunoSEQ multiplex PCR, while TCRdb's copy carries only in-frame clones and drops some. The sample consists of hundreds of thousands of clones, around 72% of them appearing once. Germline trimming cut 2 bases from V and 9 bases from J; bases unmatched to any gene: 10. Germline CDR1 SGHRS, CDR2 YFSETQ. This CDR3 comprises 16 residues. The sequenced sample was memory CD4+ T cells sorted from blood. The subset was: CD45RA-negative fraction. This TCR came from a woman aged 25 to 39 in good health. The gene calls are TRBV5-1 and TRBJ2-1, with TRBD2 matching over 11 bases. CDR3 nucleotide sequence: TGCGCCAGCAGCTTTTTGGCTTTAGCGGGAGGGACTGAGCAGTTCTTC. Translation: CASSFLALAGGTEQFF.